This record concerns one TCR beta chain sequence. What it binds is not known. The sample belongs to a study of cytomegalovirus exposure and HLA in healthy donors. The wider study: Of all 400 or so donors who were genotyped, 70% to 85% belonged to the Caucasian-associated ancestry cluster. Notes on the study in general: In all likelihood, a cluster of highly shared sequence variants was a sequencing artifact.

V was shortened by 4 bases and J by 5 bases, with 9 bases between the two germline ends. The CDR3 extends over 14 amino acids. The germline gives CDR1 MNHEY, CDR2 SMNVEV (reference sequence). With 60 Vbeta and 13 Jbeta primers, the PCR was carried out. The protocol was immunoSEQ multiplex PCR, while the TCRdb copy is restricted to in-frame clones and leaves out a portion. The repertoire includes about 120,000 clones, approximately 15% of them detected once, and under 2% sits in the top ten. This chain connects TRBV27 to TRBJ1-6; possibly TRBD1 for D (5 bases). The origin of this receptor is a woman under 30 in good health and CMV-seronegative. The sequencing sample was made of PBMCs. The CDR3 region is CASSWQGNNSPLHF. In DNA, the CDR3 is TGTGCCAGCAGTTGGCAGGGAAATAATTCACCCCTCCACTTT.